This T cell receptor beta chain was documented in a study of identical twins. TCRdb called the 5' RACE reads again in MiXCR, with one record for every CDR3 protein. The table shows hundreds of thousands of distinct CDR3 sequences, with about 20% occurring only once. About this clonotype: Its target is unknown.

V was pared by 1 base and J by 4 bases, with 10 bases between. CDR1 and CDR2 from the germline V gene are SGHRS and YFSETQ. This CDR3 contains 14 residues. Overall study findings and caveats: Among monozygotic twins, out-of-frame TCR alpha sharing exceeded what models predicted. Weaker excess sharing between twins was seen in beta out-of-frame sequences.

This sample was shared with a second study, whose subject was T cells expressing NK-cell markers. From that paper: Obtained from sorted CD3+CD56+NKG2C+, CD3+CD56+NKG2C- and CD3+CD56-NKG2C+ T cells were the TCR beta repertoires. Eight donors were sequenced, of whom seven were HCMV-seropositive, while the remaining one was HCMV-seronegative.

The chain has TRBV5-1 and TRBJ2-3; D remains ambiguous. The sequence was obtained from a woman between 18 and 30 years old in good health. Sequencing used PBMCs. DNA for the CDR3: TGCGCCAGCAGCTTGTTAGTAGGTCCAGATACGCAGTATTTT. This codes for CASSLLVGPDTQYF.